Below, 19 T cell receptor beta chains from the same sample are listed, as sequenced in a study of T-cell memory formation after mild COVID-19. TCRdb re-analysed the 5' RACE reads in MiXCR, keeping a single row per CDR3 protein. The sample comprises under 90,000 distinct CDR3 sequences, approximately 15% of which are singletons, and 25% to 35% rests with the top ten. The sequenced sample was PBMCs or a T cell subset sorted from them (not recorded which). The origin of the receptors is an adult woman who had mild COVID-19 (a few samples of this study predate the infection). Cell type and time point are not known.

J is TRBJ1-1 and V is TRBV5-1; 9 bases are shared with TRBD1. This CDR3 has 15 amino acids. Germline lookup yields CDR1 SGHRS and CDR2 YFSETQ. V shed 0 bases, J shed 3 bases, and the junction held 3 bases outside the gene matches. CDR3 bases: TGCGCCAGCAGCTTGGGGACAGGGGCGGACACTGAAGCTTTCTTT. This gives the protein CASSLGTGADTEAFF.

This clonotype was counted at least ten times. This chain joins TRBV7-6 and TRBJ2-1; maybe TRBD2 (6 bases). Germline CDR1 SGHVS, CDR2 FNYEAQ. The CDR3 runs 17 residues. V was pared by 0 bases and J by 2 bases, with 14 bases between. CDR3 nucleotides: TGTGCCAGCAGCTTAGCTCAGAGCGGGCTTCCCTACAATGAGCAGTTCTTC. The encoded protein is CASSLAQSGLPYNEQFF.

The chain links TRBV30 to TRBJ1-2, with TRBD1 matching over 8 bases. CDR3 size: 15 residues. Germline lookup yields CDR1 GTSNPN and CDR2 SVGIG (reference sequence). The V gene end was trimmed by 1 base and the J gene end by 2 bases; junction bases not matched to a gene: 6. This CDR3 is CAWSDGQGTNYGYTF. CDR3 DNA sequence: TGTGCCTGGAGTGACGGACAGGGCACCAACTATGGCTACACCTTC. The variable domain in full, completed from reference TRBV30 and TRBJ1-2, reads SQTIHQWPATLVQPVGSPLSLECTVEGTSNPNLYWYRQAAGRGLQLLFYSVGIGQISSEVPQNLSASRPQDRQFILSSKKLLLSDSGFYLCAWSDGQGTNYGYTFGSGTRLTVV.

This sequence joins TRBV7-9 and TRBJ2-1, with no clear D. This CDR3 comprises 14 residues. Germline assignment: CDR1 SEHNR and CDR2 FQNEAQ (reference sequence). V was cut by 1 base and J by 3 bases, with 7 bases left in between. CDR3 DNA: TGTGCCAGCAGCTTAGGTACTCTCTACAATGAGCAGTTCTTC. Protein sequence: CASSLGTLYNEQFF.

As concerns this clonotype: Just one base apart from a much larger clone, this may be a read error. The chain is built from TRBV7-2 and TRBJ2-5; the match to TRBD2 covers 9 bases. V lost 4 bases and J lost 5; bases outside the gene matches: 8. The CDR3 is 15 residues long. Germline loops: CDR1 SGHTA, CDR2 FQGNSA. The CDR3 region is CASSSSGEDWETQYF. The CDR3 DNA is TGTGCCAGCAGCTCTAGCGGGGAAGACTGGGAGACCCAGTACTTC.

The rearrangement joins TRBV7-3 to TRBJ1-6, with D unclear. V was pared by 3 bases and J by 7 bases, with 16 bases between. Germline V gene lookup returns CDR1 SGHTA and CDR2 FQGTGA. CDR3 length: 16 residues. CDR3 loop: CASSFALRRANSPLHF. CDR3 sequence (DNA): TGTGCCAGCAGCTTCGCGTTGAGGAGGGCCAATTCACCCCTCCACTTT.

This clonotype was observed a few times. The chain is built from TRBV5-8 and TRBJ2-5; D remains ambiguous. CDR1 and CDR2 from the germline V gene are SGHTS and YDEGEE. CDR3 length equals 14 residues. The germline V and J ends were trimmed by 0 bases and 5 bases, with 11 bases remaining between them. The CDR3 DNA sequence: TGTGCCAGCAGCTTGGGTCCTCAAGTGGAGACCCAGTACTTC. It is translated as CASSLGPQVETQYF.

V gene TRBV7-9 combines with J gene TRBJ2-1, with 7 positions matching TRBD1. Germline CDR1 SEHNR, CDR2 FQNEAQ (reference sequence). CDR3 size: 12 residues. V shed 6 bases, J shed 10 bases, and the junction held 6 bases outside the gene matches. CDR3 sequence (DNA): TGTGCCAGCAGAAAAGGGGGCGCGGAGCAGTTCTTC. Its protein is CASRKGGAEQFF.

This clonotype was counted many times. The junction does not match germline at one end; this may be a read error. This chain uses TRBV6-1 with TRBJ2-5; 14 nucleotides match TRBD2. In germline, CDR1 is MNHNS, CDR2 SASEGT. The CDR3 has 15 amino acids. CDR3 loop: CASSEAPGLAGVQSF. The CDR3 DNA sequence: TGTGCCAGCAGTGAAGCGCCGGGACTAGCGGGGGTCCAATCCTTC.

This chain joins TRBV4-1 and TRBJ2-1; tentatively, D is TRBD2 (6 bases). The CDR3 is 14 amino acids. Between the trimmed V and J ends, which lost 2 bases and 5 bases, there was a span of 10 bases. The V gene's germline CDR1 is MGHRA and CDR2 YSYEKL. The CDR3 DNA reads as TGCGCCAGCAGCCAATGGCGGGGTAACAATGAGCAGTTCTTC. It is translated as CASSQWRGNNEQFF.

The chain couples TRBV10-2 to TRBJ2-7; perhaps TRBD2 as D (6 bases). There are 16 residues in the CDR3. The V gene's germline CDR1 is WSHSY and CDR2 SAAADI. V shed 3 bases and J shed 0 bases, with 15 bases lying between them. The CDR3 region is CASSENQGGDSYEQYF. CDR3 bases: TGCGCCAGCAGTGAAAATCAAGGCGGGGACTCCTACGAGCAGTACTTC.

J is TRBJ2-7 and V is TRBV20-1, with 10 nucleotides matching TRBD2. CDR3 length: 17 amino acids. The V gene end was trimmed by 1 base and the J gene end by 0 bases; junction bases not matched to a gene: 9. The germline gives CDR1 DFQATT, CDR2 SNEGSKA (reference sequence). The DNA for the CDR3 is TGCAGTGCTAGAGTTTCGAGCGGGAGGGGTGGCTCCTACGAGCAGTACTTC. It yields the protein CSARVSSGRGGSYEQYF.

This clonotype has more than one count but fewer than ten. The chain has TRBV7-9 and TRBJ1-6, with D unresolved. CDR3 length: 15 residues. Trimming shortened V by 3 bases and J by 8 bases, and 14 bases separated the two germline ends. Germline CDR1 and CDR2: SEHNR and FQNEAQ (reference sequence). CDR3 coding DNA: TGTGCCAGCAGCTTTGGTGGGGAAGGGTATTCACCCCTCCACTTT. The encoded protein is CASSFGGEGYSPLHF.

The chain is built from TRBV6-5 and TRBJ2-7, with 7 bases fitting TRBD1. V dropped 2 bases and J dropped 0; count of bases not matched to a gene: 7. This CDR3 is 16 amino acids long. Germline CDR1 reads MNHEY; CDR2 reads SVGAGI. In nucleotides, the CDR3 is TGTGCCAGCAGTTACGGGATAGGGACAGACTCCTACGAGCAGTACTTC. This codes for CASSYGIGTDSYEQYF.

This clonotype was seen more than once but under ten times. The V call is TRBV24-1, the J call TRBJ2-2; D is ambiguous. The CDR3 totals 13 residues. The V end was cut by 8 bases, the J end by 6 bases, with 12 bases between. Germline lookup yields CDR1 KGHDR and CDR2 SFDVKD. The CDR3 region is CATTDFEAGELFF. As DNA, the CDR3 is TGTGCCACCACCGACTTTGAGGCCGGGGAGCTGTTTTTT.

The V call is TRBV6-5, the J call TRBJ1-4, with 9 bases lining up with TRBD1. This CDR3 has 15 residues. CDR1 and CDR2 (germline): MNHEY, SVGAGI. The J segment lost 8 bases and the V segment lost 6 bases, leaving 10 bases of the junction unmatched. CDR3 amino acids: CASSDGDRAREKLFF. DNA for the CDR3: TGTGCCAGCAGCGACGGGGACAGGGCTCGGGAAAAACTGTTTTTT.

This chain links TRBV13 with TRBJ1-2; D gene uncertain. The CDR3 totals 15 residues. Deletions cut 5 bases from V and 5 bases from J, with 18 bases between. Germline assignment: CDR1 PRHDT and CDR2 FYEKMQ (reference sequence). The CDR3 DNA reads TGTGCCAGCAGCAGTCCCTCAACCCCACCTTATGGCTACACCTTC. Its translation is CASSSPSTPPYGYTF.

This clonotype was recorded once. CDR3 amino acids: CASSTGQGGNTIYF. CDR3 DNA sequence: TGTGCCAGCAGCACGGGACAGGGTGGAAACACCATATATTTT. The chain is built from TRBV13 and TRBJ1-3; the match to TRBD1 covers 9 bases. Germline CDR1 and CDR2: PRHDT and FYEKMQ (reference sequence). The CDR3 loop spans 14 amino acids. After removal of 5 bases from V and 3 bases from J, the junction contained 2 bases not matched to a gene. Full variable domain (rest looked up from reference TRBV13 and TRBJ1-3): AAGVIQSPRHLIKEKRETATLKCYPIPRHDTVYWYQQGPGQDPQFLISFYEKMQSDKGSIPDRFSAQQFSDYHSELNMSSLELGDSALYFCASSTGQGGNTIYFGEGSWLTVV.

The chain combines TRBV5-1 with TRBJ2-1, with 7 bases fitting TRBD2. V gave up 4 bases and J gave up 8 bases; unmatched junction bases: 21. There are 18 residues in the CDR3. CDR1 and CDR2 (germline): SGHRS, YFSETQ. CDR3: CASSRGWRGGGMSDEQFF. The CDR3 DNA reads TGCGCCAGCAGCCGAGGGTGGCGCGGCGGGGGAATGAGCGATGAGCAGTTCTTC.